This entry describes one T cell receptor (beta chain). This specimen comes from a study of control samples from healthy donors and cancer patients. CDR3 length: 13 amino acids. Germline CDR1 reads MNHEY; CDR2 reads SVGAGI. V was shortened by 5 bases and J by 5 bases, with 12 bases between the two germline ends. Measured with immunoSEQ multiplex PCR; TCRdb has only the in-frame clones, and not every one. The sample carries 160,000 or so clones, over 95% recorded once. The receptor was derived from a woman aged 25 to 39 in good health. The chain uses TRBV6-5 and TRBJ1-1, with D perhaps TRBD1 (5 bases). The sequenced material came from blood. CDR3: CASSRSEGTEAFF. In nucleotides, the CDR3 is TGTGCCAGCAGTCGGTCGGAGGGGACTGAAGCTTTCTTT.